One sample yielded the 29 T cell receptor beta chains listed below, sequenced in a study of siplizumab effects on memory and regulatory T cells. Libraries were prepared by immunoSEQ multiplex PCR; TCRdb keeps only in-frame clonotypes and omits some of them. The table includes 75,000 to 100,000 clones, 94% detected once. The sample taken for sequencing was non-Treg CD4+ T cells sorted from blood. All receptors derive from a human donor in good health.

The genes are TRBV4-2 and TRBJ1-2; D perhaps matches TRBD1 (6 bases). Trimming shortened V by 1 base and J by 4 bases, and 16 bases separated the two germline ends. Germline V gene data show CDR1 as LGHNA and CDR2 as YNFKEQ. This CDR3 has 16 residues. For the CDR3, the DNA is TGTGCCAGCAGCCAAGTCCTGTCACAGGGACCCTATGGCTACACCTTC. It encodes CASSQVLSQGPYGYTF.

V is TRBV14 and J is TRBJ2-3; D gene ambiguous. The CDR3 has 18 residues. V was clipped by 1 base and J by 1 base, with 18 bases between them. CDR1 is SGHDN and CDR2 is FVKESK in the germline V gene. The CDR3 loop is CASSQGFRAALRTDTQYF. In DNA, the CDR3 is TGTGCCAGCAGCCAAGGATTTCGGGCAGCGCTACGCACAGATACGCAGTATTTT.

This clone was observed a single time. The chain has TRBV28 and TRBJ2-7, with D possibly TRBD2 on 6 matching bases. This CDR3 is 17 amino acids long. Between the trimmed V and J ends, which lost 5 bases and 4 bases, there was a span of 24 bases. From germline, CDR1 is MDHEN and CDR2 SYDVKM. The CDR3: CASSPPGGGVIVYEQYF. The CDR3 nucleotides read TGTGCCAGCAGTCCCCCAGGTGGAGGGGTTATTGTGTACGAGCAGTACTTC.

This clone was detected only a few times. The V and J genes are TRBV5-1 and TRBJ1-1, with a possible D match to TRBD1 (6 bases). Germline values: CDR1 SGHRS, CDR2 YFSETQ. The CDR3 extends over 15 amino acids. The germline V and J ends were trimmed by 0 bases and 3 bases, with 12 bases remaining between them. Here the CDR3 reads CASSLGQVGYTEAFF. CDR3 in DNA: TGCGCCAGCAGCTTGGGACAGGTTGGGTACACTGAAGCTTTCTTT.

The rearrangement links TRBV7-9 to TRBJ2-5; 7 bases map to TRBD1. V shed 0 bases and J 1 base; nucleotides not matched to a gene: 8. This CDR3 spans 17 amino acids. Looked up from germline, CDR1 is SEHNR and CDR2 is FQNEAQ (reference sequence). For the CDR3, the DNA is TGTGCCAGCAGCTTAGCGCTGCGCAGGGGGTTCCAAGAGACCCAGTACTTC. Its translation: CASSLALRRGFQETQYF.

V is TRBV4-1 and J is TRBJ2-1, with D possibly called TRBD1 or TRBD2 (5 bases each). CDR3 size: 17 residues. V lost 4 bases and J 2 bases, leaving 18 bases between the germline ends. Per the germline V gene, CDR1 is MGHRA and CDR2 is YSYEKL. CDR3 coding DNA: TGCGCCAGCAGCCCCGGACTGCCTAAGGGGACCTACAATGAGCAGTTCTTC. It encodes CASSPGLPKGTYNEQFF.

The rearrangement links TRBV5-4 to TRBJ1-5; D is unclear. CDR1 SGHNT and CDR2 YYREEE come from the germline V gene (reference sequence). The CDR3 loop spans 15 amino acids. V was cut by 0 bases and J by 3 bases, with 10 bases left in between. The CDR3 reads CASSLDPGANQPQHF. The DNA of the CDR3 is TGTGCCAGCAGCTTGGATCCGGGAGCCAATCAGCCCCAGCATTTT. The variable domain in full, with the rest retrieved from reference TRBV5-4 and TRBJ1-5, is ETGVTQSPTHLIKTRGQQVTLRCSSQSGHNTVSWYQQALGQGPQFIFQYYREEENGRGNFPPRFSGLQFPNYSSELNVNALELDDSALYLCASSLDPGANQPQHFGDGTRLSIL.

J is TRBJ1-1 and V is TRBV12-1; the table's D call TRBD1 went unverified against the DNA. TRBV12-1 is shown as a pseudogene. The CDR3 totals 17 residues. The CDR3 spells CASSIWGQGGMNTEAFF. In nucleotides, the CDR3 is TGTGCCAGCAGCATTTGGGGACAGGGGGGAATGAACACTGAAGCTTTCTTT.

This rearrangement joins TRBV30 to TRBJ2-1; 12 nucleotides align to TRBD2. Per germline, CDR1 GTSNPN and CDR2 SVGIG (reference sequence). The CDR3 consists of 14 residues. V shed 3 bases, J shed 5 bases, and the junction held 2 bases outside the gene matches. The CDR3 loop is CAWSRTSGNNEQFF. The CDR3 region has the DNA TGTGCCTGGAGCCGGACTAGCGGGAACAATGAGCAGTTCTTC.

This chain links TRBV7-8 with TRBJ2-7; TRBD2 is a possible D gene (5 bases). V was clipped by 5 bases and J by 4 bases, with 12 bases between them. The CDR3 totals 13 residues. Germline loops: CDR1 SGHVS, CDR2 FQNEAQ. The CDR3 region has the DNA TGTGCCAGCAGCCCCGGGATACAATACGAGCAGTACTTC. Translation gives CASSPGIQYEQYF. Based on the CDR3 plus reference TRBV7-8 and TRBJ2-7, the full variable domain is GAGVSQSPRYKVAKRGQDVALRCDPISGHVSLFWYQQALGQGPEFLTYFQNEAQLDKSGLPSDRFFAERPEGSVSTLKIQRTQQEDSAVYLCASSPGIQYEQYFGPGTRLTVT.

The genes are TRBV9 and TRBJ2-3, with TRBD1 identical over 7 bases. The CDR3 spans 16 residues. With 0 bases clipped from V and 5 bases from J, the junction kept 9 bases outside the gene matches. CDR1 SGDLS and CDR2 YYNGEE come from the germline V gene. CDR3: CASSVGGPGQLDTQYF. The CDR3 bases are TGTGCCAGCAGCGTAGGCGGCCCGGGACAGCTAGATACGCAGTATTTT.

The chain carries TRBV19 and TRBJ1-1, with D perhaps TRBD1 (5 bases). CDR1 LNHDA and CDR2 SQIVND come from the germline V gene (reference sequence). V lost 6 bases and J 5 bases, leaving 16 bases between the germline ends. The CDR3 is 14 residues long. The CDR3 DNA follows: TGTGCCAGTAGGGGGCGGCCATTGGGGACTGAAGCTTTCTTT. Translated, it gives CASRGRPLGTEAFF.

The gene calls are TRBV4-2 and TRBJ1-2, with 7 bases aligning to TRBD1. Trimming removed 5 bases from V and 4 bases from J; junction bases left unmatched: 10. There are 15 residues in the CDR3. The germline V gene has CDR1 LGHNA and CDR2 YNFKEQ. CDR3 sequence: CASSKPGQKVYGYTF. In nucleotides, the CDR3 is TGTGCCAGCAGCAAACCGGGACAGAAAGTCTATGGCTACACCTTC.

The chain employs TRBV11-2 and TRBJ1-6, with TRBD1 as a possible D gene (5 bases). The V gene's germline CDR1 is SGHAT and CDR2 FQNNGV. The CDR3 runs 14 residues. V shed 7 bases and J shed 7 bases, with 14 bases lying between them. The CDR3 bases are TGTGCCAGCACTAACGGGGGGGTGAATTCACCCCTCCACTTT. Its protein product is CASTNGGVNSPLHF.

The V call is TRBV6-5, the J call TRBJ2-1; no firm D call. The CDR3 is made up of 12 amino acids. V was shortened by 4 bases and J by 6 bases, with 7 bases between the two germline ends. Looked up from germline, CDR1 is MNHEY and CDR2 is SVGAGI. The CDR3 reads CASSSPSNEQFF. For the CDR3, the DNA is TGTGCCAGCAGTTCCCCTAGCAATGAGCAGTTCTTC.

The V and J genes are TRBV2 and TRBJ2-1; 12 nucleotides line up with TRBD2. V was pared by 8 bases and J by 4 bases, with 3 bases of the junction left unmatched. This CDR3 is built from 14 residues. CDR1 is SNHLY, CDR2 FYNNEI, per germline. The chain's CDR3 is CASGGLAGYNEQFF. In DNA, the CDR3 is TGTGCCAGCGGGGGACTAGCGGGTTACAATGAGCAGTTCTTC.

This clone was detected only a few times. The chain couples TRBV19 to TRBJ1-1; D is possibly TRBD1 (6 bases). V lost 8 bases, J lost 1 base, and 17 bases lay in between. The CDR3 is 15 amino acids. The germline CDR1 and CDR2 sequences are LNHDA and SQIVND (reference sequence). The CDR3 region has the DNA TGTGCCAGTTTGGGGGGGCTCGGAAGGAACACTGAAGCTTTCTTT. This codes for CASLGGLGRNTEAFF. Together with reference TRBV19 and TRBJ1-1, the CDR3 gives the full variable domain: DGGITQSPKYLFRKEGQNVTLSCEQNLNHDAMYWYRQDPGQGLRLIYYSQIVNDFQKGDIAEGYSVSREKKESFPLTVTSAQKNPTAFYLCASLGGLGRNTEAFFGQGTRLTVV.

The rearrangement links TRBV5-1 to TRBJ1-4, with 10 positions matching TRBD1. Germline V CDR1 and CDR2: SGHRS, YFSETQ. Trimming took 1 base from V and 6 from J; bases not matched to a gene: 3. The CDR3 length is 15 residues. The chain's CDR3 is CASSLFGTGDEKLFF. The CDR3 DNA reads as TGCGCCAGCAGCTTGTTTGGGACAGGGGATGAAAAACTGTTTTTT.

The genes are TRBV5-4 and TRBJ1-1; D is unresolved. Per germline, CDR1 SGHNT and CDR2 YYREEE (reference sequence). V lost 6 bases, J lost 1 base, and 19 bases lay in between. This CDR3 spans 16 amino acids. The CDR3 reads CASTRSQGMGNTEAFF. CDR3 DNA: TGTGCCAGCACCAGATCTCAAGGAATGGGGAACACTGAAGCTTTCTTT.

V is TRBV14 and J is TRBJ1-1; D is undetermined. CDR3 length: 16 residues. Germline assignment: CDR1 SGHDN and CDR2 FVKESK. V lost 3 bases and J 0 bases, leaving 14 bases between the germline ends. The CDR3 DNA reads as TGTGCCAGCAGCCACCGGGCACGGGCCGTGAACACTGAAGCTTTCTTT. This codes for CASSHRARAVNTEAFF.

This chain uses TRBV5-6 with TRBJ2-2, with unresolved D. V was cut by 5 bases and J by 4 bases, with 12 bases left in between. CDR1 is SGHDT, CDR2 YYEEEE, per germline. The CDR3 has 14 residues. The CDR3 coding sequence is TGTGCCAGCAGTTCCAGGATGGGCACCGGGGAGCTGTTTTTT. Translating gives CASSSRMGTGELFF.

CDR3 nucleotide sequence: TGTGCCAGCAGTGAAAGAGGGTTTGGAAACGAGCAGTACTTC. As protein: CASSERGFGNEQYF. V is TRBV6-1 and J is TRBJ2-7, with D perhaps matching TRBD2 (5 bases). There are 14 residues in the CDR3. Germline V gives CDR1 MNHNS, CDR2 SASEGT. With 2 bases removed from V and 5 bases from J, the gap between germline ends came to 13 bases.

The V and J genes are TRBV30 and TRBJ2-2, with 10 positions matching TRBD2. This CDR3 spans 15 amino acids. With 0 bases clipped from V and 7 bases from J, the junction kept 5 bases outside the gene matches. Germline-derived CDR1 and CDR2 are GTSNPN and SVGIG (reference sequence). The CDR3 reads CAWSVLAGGGGELFF. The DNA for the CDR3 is TGTGCCTGGAGTGTATTAGCGGGGGGTGGCGGGGAGCTGTTTTTT.

CDR3 nucleotides: TGTGCCAGCAGCTTAGGACAGGGGGCGCGGAATTCACCCCTCCACTTT. Protein product: CASSLGQGARNSPLHF. The chain recombines TRBV7-8 with TRBJ1-6, with 10 positions matching TRBD1. This CDR3 is built from 16 residues. From germline, CDR1 is SGHVS and CDR2 FQNEAQ. V was clipped by 1 base and J by 7 bases; unmatched bases: 4. Filled out from reference TRBV7-8 and TRBJ1-6, the complete variable domain reads GAGVSQSPRYKVAKRGQDVALRCDPISGHVSLFWYQQALGQGPEFLTYFQNEAQLDKSGLPSDRFFAERPEGSVSTLKIQRTQQEDSAVYLCASSLGQGARNSPLHFGNGTRLTVT.

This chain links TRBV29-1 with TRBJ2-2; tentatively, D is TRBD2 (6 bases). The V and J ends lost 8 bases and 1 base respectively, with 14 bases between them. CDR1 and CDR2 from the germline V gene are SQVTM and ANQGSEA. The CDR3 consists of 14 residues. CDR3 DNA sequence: TGCAGCTTCAGGAGGGGAATGAACACCGGGGAGCTGTTTTTT. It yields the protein CSFRRGMNTGELFF.

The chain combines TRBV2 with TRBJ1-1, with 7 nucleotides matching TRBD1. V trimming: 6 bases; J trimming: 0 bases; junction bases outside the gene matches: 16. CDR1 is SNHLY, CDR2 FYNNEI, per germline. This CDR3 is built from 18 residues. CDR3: CASSLLGTALSMNTEAFF. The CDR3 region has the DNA TGTGCCAGCAGCCTCCTCGGGACAGCCTTATCCATGAACACTGAAGCTTTCTTT.

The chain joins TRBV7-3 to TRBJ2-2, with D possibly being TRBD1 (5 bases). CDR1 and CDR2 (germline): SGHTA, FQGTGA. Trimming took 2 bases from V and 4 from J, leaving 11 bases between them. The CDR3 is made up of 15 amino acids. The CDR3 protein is CASSLSGSGTGELFF. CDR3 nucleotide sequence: TGTGCCAGCAGCTTATCAGGGTCAGGCACCGGGGAGCTGTTTTTT.

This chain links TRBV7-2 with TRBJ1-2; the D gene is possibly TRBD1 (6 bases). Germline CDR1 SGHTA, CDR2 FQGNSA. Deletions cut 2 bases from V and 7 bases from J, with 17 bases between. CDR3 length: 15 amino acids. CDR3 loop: CASSLNVGGRGGYTF. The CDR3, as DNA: TGTGCCAGCAGCTTAAATGTGGGGGGGCGTGGTGGCTACACCTTC.

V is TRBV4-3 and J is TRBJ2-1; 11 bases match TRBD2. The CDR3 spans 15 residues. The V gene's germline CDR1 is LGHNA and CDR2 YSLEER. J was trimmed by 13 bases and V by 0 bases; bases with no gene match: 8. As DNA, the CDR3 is TGCGCCAGCAGCCAAGATACTAGCGGGAGTATGTCCCAGTTCTTC. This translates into CASSQDTSGSMSQFF.